These 17 T cell receptor beta chains came from one sample sequenced in a study of beta chain features in type 1 diabetes. Reverse transcription of all isolated RNA meant that expressed TCRB transcripts were sequenced. Some clones are missing from TCRdb's copy, which holds only in-frame ones; the method was immunoSEQ multiplex PCR. The sample has fewer than 900,000 clones, under 20% seen once. Specimen: naive CD4+ T cells from blood. These receptors were collected from a young woman in good health.

The J gene is TRBJ1-6, the V gene TRBV25-1; D gene unclear. Germline V gene data show CDR1 as MGHDK and CDR2 as SYGVNS. The CDR3 runs to 15 residues. V lost 5 bases and J lost 3, with 11 bases in between. The CDR3 nucleotides read TGTGCCAGCAGTCCTGTAGGACTCTATAATTCACCCCTCCACTTT. This encodes CASSPVGLYNSPLHF. The full variable domain, with the rest looked up from reference TRBV25-1 and TRBJ1-6, is EADIYQTPRYLVIGTGKKITLECSQTMGHDKMYWYQQDPGMELHLIHYSYGVNSTEKGDLSSESTVSRIRTEHFPLTLESARPSHTSQYLCASSPVGLYNSPLHFGNGTRLTVT.

The sample holds many counts of this clone. A junction boundary mismatches the germline segment, possibly from a read error. V gene TRBV4-3 combines with J gene TRBJ2-1; D unclear. This CDR3 spans 11 amino acids. CDR1 LGHNA and CDR2 YSLEER come from the germline V gene. The CDR3 is CASSQDTTLVF. The CDR3 nucleotides read TGCGCCAGCAGCCAAGATACTACGTTGGTCTTC.

This clone was counted only a few times. The rearrangement links TRBV5-6 to TRBJ2-7, with D perhaps TRBD1 (6 bases). Trimming removed 1 base at V and 3 bases at J, with 17 bases between. Germline V gene lookup returns CDR1 SGHDT and CDR2 YYEEEE. This CDR3 spans 16 amino acids. In DNA form, the CDR3 reads TGTGCCAGCAGCTTGTCGAGTAGGACAGCAGGCTACGAGCAGTACTTC. It yields the protein CASSLSSRTAGYEQYF.

This chain joins TRBV28 and TRBJ2-7; 7 positions match TRBD2. The CDR3 contains 14 residues. Trimming at V came to 7 bases and at J to 3 bases, leaving 9 bases not matched to a gene. Germline-derived CDR1 and CDR2 are MDHEN and SYDVKM. CDR3 coding DNA: TGTGCCAGCATCCCCCTGGGAGGGGTCTACGAGCAGTACTTC. Protein: CASIPLGGVYEQYF.

The chain couples TRBV7-2 to TRBJ2-7, with 7 positions matching TRBD1. Looked up from germline, CDR1 is SGHTA and CDR2 is FQGNSA. The CDR3 totals 15 residues. V gave up 4 bases and J gave up 3 bases; unmatched junction bases: 9. In DNA form, the CDR3 reads TGTGCCAGCAGCTCCTGGGACAGAGGGAGCTACGAGCAGTACTTC. It yields the protein CASSSWDRGSYEQYF.

This clone was observed once. CDR3 amino acids: CASSYSRAGTQETQYF. DNA of the CDR3: TGTGCCAGCAGTTACTCCCGGGCAGGGACTCAAGAGACCCAGTACTTC. This chain uses TRBV6-5 with TRBJ2-5; a possible D gene is TRBD2 (6 bases). This CDR3 region has 16 residues. Germline V gives CDR1 MNHEY, CDR2 SVGAGI. The ends were cut back, 0 bases at V and 2 bases at J, with 13 bases in the middle.

In its sample, this clone was seen a few times. The chain recombines TRBV15 with TRBJ1-5; a weak D match, TRBD1 (5 bases). Trimming removed 0 bases at V and 4 bases at J, with 13 bases between. The CDR3 has 16 amino acids. Germline loops: CDR1 LNHNV, CDR2 YYDKDF (reference sequence). The CDR3 loop reads CATSRDWGEGNQPQHF. The CDR3, as DNA: TGTGCCACCAGCAGAGATTGGGGGGAGGGGAATCAGCCCCAGCATTTT.

V and J are TRBV18 and TRBJ1-2; TRBD1 matches 7 bases. There are 14 residues in the CDR3. V trimming: 2 bases; J trimming: 4 bases; junction bases outside the gene matches: 4. CDR1 and CDR2 from the germline V gene are KGHSH and LQKENI. The CDR3 sequence is CASSPNRDSYGYTF. In nucleotides, the CDR3 is TGTGCCAGCTCACCAAACCGGGACAGCTATGGCTACACCTTC.

The chain's CDR3 is CASSLRGRSEKLFF. DNA for the CDR3: TGTGCCAGCAGCTTGAGGGGAAGGAGTGAAAAACTGTTTTTT. The chain has TRBV5-6 and TRBJ1-4; D may be TRBD1 (5 bases). The V gene lost 1 base and the J gene lost 7 bases, with 11 bases spanning the gap. CDR1 is SGHDT and CDR2 is YYEEEE in the germline V gene. The CDR3 runs to 14 residues.

This clone has a handful of counts. The chain has TRBV4-1 and TRBJ2-1, with TRBD2 matching 11 bases. The CDR3 covers 16 residues. Per the germline V gene, CDR1 is MGHRA and CDR2 is YSYEKL. J was trimmed by 5 bases and V by 1 base; bases with no gene match: 4. CDR3 region: CASSQVGTSGHNEQFF. The CDR3 DNA follows: TGCGCCAGCAGCCAAGTTGGGACTAGCGGCCACAATGAGCAGTTCTTC.

This chain links TRBV7-2 with TRBJ2-1; 9 nucleotides line up with TRBD2. Germline trimming cut 1 base from V and 8 bases from J; bases unmatched to any gene: 6. The germline V gene has CDR1 SGHTA and CDR2 FQGNSA. This CDR3 spans 15 amino acids. The CDR3 here is CASSLGGLAGDEQFF. CDR3 nucleotides: TGTGCCAGCAGCTTAGGGGGACTAGCTGGCGATGAGCAGTTCTTC. Full variable domain (missing parts from reference TRBV7-2 and TRBJ2-1): GAGVSQSPSNKVTEKGKDVELRCDPISGHTALYWYRQSLGQGLEFLIYFQGNSAPDKSGLPSDRFSAERTGGSVSTLTIQRTQQEDSAVYLCASSLGGLAGDEQFFGPGTRLTVL.

This chain uses TRBV2 with TRBJ2-5; tentatively, D is TRBD2 (6 bases). CDR3 length: 17 residues. Germline CDR1 is SNHLY and CDR2 is FYNNEI. V was pared by 7 bases and J by 2 bases, with 23 bases between. CDR3 in DNA: TGTGCCAGCAACGGATCGAACGGGAGCAGGAGACAAGAGACCCAGTACTTC. This codes for CASNGSNGSRRQETQYF.

The rearrangement uses TRBV28 and TRBJ2-7, with D possibly called TRBD1 or TRBD2 (5 bases each). V was pared by 3 bases and J by 0 bases, with 12 bases between. The CDR3 is made up of 15 amino acids. Germline V CDR1 and CDR2: MDHEN, SYDVKM. This CDR3 reads CASSFRKGSSYEQYF. The CDR3 DNA reads TGTGCCAGCAGTTTTCGAAAGGGGAGCTCCTACGAGCAGTACTTC.

This chain links TRBV7-2 with TRBJ2-4, with 7 bases that match TRBD1. The germline gives CDR1 SGHTA, CDR2 FQGNSA. V dropped 2 bases and J dropped 8; count of bases not matched to a gene: 9. The CDR3 totals 15 residues. For the CDR3, the DNA is TGTGCCAGCAGCTTAACAGGGGCGACATGGGACATTCAGTACTTC. This sequence encodes CASSLTGATWDIQYF.

The CDR3 sequence is CASSLFSTDTQYF. Written as DNA, the CDR3 is TGTGCCAGCAGCTTATTTAGCACAGATACGCAGTATTTT. The chain employs TRBV7-9 and TRBJ2-3, with D hard to call. CDR3 length: 13 residues. The germline V gene has CDR1 SEHNR and CDR2 FQNEAQ (reference sequence). V dropped 2 bases and J dropped 0 bases, with 3 bases sitting between them.

The rearrangement joins TRBV7-9 to TRBJ2-7, with 7 positions matching TRBD2. Germline CDR1 is SEHNR and CDR2 is FQNEAQ (reference sequence). Trimming cost V 1 base and J 5 bases; bases outside gene matches: 8. The CDR3 consists of 15 residues. CDR3 DNA: TGTGCCAGCAGCTTAGGAAGTCGGCGGGAGAACGAGCAGTACTTC. It yields the protein CASSLGSRRENEQYF.

The rearrangement links TRBV2 to TRBJ2-7; D is unresolved. The CDR3 length is 11 residues. CDR1 is SNHLY, CDR2 FYNNEI, per germline. V dropped 8 bases and J dropped 4 bases, with 9 bases sitting between them. In DNA form, the CDR3 reads TGTGCCAGCTGCTTTCAATACGAGCAGTACTTC. Residues: CASCFQYEQYF.